The 31 T cell receptor beta chains below come from one sample, sequenced in a study of blood T cell repertoires in COVID-19 (dated by TCRdb to 2018 to 2021). The protocol used for the library was the immunoSEQ multiplex PCR assay. TCRdb mirrors the immuneACCESS table, restricted to in-frame sequences. Some clones are absent from its copies; in checked studies, under half trace to an unresolved V gene, and the reason for the others is unknown. In this sample the table shows roughly 100,000 clones, around four fifths of which occur a single time. More than 10% of the sample is held by the ten biggest clonotypes. The sample was peripheral blood. Receptors were obtained from a human donor in a cohort sampled during active COVID-19.

The chain uses TRBV27 and TRBJ1-1, with 9 bases fitting TRBD1. This CDR3 has 17 amino acids. V shed 3 bases and J 0 bases; nucleotides not matched to a gene: 8. Germline lookup yields CDR1 MNHEY and CDR2 SMNVEV (reference sequence). CDR3 nucleotides: TGTGCCAGCAGTTTTCACTTACAGGGGGCCATGAACACTGAAGCTTTCTTT. This gives the protein CASSFHLQGAMNTEAFF.

The chain couples TRBV28 to TRBJ2-7, with D possibly being TRBD1 (6 bases). V shed 6 bases and J shed 1 base, with 13 bases lying between them. The germline V gene encodes CDR1 MDHEN and CDR2 SYDVKM. This CDR3 contains 14 residues. The CDR3 region is CASRSRGISYEQYF. CDR3 DNA sequence: TGTGCCAGCAGGTCAAGGGGGATTTCCTACGAGCAGTACTTC. Supplemented by reference TRBV28 and TRBJ2-7, the full variable domain reads DVKVTQSSRYLVKRTGEKVFLECVQDMDHENMFWYRQDPGLGLRLIYFSYDVKMKEKGDIPEGYSVSREKKERFSLILESASTNQTSMYLCASRSRGISYEQYFGPGTRLTVT.

This clone appeared once. The chain has TRBV9 and TRBJ2-3; D possibly corresponds to TRBD2 (6 bases). The germline V gene encodes CDR1 SGDLS and CDR2 YYNGEE. This CDR3 region has 14 residues. V was cut by 1 base and J by 9 bases, with 15 bases left in between. The CDR3 loop is CASSVPGTGGTQYF. For the CDR3, the DNA is TGTGCCAGCAGCGTACCGGGGACTGGAGGGACGCAGTATTTT.

This chain joins TRBV6-5 and TRBJ1-4; D possibly corresponds to TRBD1 (5 bases). CDR1 and CDR2 (germline): MNHEY, SVGAGI. The V and J ends lost 6 bases and 4 bases respectively, with 12 bases between them. The CDR3 loop spans 14 amino acids. The DNA for the CDR3 is TGTGCCAGCAGCCACAGGAGCGATAATGAAAAACTGTTTTTT. This sequence encodes CASSHRSDNEKLFF.

This chain uses TRBV3-1 (or the pseudogene TRBV3-2) with TRBJ1-3; 9 bases match TRBD1. Losses at the gene ends were 0 bases for V and 5 bases for J; bases not matched to a gene: 8. Germline CDR1 and CDR2: LGHDT and YNNKEL (reference sequence). The CDR3 has 17 residues. The CDR3 DNA reads as TGTGCCAGCAGCCAAGACACCGGGACAGGGTTTCGAAACACCATATATTTT. Translation: CASSQDTGTGFRNTIYF.

The rearrangement joins TRBV7-3 to TRBJ2-1, with 10 bases aligning to TRBD2. The V and J ends lost 1 base and 2 bases, in that order; junction bases with no gene match: 5. The CDR3 is 17 amino acids. The V gene's germline CDR1 is SGHTA and CDR2 FQGTGA. The CDR3, as DNA: TGTGCCAGCAGCTTAAGGGTAGCGGGGGGCCCCTACAATGAGCAGTTCTTC. It codes for CASSLRVAGGPYNEQFF.

This sequence joins TRBV24-1 and TRBJ2-6; D is perhaps TRBD1 (5 bases). CDR1 is KGHDR, CDR2 SFDVKD, per germline. The V end lost 8 bases, the J end lost 3 bases, and 22 bases lay between the germline ends. CDR3 length: 18 residues. The CDR3, as DNA: TGTGCCACCATCCCTGGGCAGGGAACGAAGGGTGGGGCCAACGTCCTGACTTTC. Translated: CATIPGQGTKGGANVLTF.

CDR3 DNA: TGCAGTGCTAGTCCCCCGACAGGGGTCGCCACCGGGGAGCTGTTTTTT. As protein: CSASPPTGVATGELFF. The V call is TRBV20-1, the J call TRBJ2-2; TRBD1 matches 8 bases. The V gene end was trimmed by 3 bases and the J gene end by 4 bases; junction bases not matched to a gene: 10. Germline values: CDR1 DFQATT, CDR2 SNEGSKA (reference sequence). This CDR3 has 16 residues.

The chain employs TRBV6-5 and TRBJ1-6; no firm D call. This CDR3 has 15 residues. CDR1 and CDR2 (germline): MNHEY, SVGAGI. The ends were cut back, 8 bases at V and 0 bases at J, with 11 bases in the middle. CDR3: CASGARGSYNSPLHF. DNA for the CDR3: TGTGCCAGCGGCGCACGAGGCTCCTATAATTCACCCCTCCACTTT.

A remark on this clone: Other DNA sequences in the sample encode the same CDR3. The V call is TRBV7-3, the J call TRBJ2-1; D is perhaps TRBD2 (6 bases). CDR1 and CDR2 (germline): SGHTA, FQGTGA. CDR3 length equals 12 residues. Trimming shortened V by 6 bases and J by 7 bases, and 10 bases separated the two germline ends. CDR3 loop: CASSLRGNEQFF. In nucleotides, the CDR3 is TGTGCCAGCAGTCTTCGGGGGAATGAGCAGTTCTTC.

The rearrangement uses TRBV7-2 and TRBJ2-3; no reliable D call. V dropped 5 bases and J dropped 2 bases, with 17 bases sitting between them. CDR1 and CDR2 (germline): SGHTA, FQGNSA. The CDR3 extends over 16 amino acids. The CDR3 is CASSLSLTKNTDTQYF. In DNA form, the CDR3 reads TGTGCCAGCAGCCTAAGCCTGACAAAGAACACAGATACGCAGTATTTT.

The rearrangement links TRBV5-6 to TRBJ2-1; TRBD2 is a possible D gene (6 bases). Germline CDR1 is SGHDT and CDR2 is YYEEEE. V was pared by 4 bases and J by 3 bases, with 23 bases between. CDR3 length: 18 residues. In nucleotides, the CDR3 is TGTGCCAGCAGCGGGGTGGTCAGCATAGCGGCCCACTACAATGAGCAGTTCTTC. This gives the protein CASSGVVSIAAHYNEQFF.

The chain couples TRBV12-3 or TRBV12-4 to TRBJ1-1, with D unresolved. V was clipped by 3 bases and J by 1 base, with 3 bases between them. The CDR3 is 12 residues long. CDR3 DNA: TGTGCCAGCAGTTTCCGGAACACTGAAGCTTTCTTT. As protein: CASSFRNTEAFF.

This clone has only one observation. V is TRBV4-1 and J is TRBJ2-3, with 11 bases lining up with TRBD2. Trimming took 4 bases from V and 5 from J; bases not matched to a gene: 5. CDR3 length equals 15 residues. Per germline, CDR1 MGHRA and CDR2 YSYEKL. Here the CDR3 reads CASSLSGGAIDTQYF. CDR3 bases: TGCGCCAGCAGCCTTAGCGGGGGGGCGATAGATACGCAGTATTTT.

CDR3: CASSSLRGARYEQYF. The CDR3 bases are TGTGCCAGCAGTTCCCTTCGGGGGGCGCGGTACGAGCAGTACTTC. The chain combines TRBV6-5 with TRBJ2-7; the D gene is possibly TRBD2 (7 bases). Germline V gene lookup returns CDR1 MNHEY and CDR2 SVGAGI. V was pared by 4 bases and J by 4 bases, with 17 bases between. The CDR3 sequence is 15 residues long.

The J gene is TRBJ2-2, the V gene TRBV5-1; 14 bases are shared with TRBD2. Trimming cost V 4 bases and J 0 bases; bases outside gene matches: 5. Germline values: CDR1 SGHRS, CDR2 YFSETQ. This CDR3 is 18 amino acids long. For the CDR3, the DNA is TGCGCCAGCAGCATAACGGGACTAGCGGGGGCGAACACCGGGGAGCTGTTTTTT. Amino acid sequence: CASSITGLAGANTGELFF.

Here the CDR3 DNA reads TGTGCCTGGAGTTTCGACAGGTCTGGCAATCAGCCCCAGCATTTT. Protein: CAWSFDRSGNQPQHF. The gene calls are TRBV30 and TRBJ1-5; a weak D match, TRBD1 (6 bases). Looked up from germline, CDR1 is GTSNPN and CDR2 is SVGIG (reference sequence). V lost 2 bases to trimming and J lost 2 bases, with 13 bases between them. The CDR3 sequence is 15 residues long.

The sample holds a few counts of this clone. This rearrangement joins TRBV7-9 to TRBJ2-2; 12 positions agree with TRBD2. V trimming: 8 bases; J trimming: 2 bases; junction bases outside the gene matches: 9. Germline loops: CDR1 SEHNR, CDR2 FQNEAQ (reference sequence). The CDR3 contains 17 residues. CDR3 coding DNA: TGTGCCAGCCTTAAGACTAGCGGGGGCCTTAACACCGGGGAGCTGTTTTTT. Its protein is CASLKTSGGLNTGELFF. The full variable domain, with the rest looked up from reference TRBV7-9 and TRBJ2-2, is DTGVSQNPRHKITKRGQNVTFRCDPISEHNRLYWYRQTLGQGPEFLTYFQNEAQLEKSRLLSDRFSAERPKGSFSTLEIQRTEQGDSAMYLCASLKTSGGLNTGELFFGEGSRLTVL.

This clone was observed a single time. The V and J genes are TRBV3-1 (or the pseudogene TRBV3-2) and TRBJ1-1; the D gene is possibly TRBD1 (5 bases). The CDR3 is made up of 13 amino acids. Germline CDR1 LGHDT, CDR2 YNNKEL (reference sequence). The V and J ends lost 7 bases and 4 bases respectively, with 13 bases between them. The DNA for the CDR3 is TGTGCCAGCACTCACATGGGGGGCACTGAAGCTTTCTTT. Encoded protein: CASTHMGGTEAFF.

This clone has just one count. The chain recombines TRBV7-9 with TRBJ1-1; a weak D match, TRBD1 (5 bases). The V end was cut by 4 bases, the J end by 5 bases, with 14 bases between. The CDR3 runs 14 residues. Germline V CDR1 and CDR2: SEHNR, FQNEAQ (reference sequence). Written as DNA, the CDR3 is TGTGCCAGCAGCTATTTGACAGAAAGGACTGAAGCTTTCTTT. It is translated as CASSYLTERTEAFF.

The V call is TRBV2, the J call TRBJ1-5; 10 nucleotides line up with TRBD1. V lost 8 bases, J lost 1 base, and 2 bases stayed unmatched. CDR1 is SNHLY, CDR2 FYNNEI, per germline. This CDR3 is built from 14 residues. CDR3 sequence reads: CASDRGRSNQPQHF. CDR3 DNA sequence: TGTGCCAGCGACAGGGGGCGAAGCAATCAGCCCCAGCATTTT.

This clone turned up a few times. The chain recombines TRBV5-6 with TRBJ1-4; no firm D call. V was shortened by 4 bases and J by 7 bases, with 8 bases between the two germline ends. Germline CDR1 SGHDT, CDR2 YYEEEE. This CDR3 is 12 amino acids long. The CDR3 here is CASSRVREKLFF. For the CDR3, the DNA is TGTGCCAGCAGCCGGGTTCGTGAAAAACTGTTTTTT.

This chain connects TRBV29-1 to TRBJ2-7; D is perhaps TRBD1 (5 bases). V lost 2 bases and J lost 2, with 10 bases in between. This CDR3 has 13 residues. Per the germline V gene, CDR1 is SQVTM and CDR2 is ANQGSEA. CDR3 DNA sequence: TGCAGCGTTGAATCAGACAGCCCCTACGAGCAGTACTTC. Amino acids: CSVESDSPYEQYF.

The rearrangement joins TRBV18 to TRBJ2-3, with 11 bases aligning to TRBD2. CDR3 length: 16 residues. Germline CDR1 reads KGHSH; CDR2 reads LQKENI. With V trimmed by 4 bases and J by 1 base, 4 bases remained unmatched. CDR3 loop: CASSQLTSGGTDTQYF. CDR3 nucleotides: TGTGCCAGCTCACAACTGACTAGCGGGGGCACAGATACGCAGTATTTT.

The chain carries TRBV27 and TRBJ1-1; D possibly corresponds to TRBD1 (5 bases). V lost 8 bases to trimming and J lost 1 base, with 14 bases between them. Germline values: CDR1 MNHEY, CDR2 SMNVEV (reference sequence). This CDR3 contains 14 residues. The CDR3 here is CASAFWGENTEAFF. CDR3 sequence (DNA): TGTGCCAGCGCCTTTTGGGGGGAGAACACTGAAGCTTTCTTT.

The chain is built from TRBV5-8 and TRBJ1-6; D gene ambiguous. This CDR3 has 15 amino acids. Germline values: CDR1 SGHTS, CDR2 YDEGEE. Trimming removed 0 bases from V and 3 bases from J, with 7 bases in between. The CDR3 DNA reads TGTGCCAGCAGCTTGGGCCCTATCTATAATTCACCCCTCCACTTT. It yields the protein CASSLGPIYNSPLHF.

Details on this clone: A clone one base away is much larger, so this may be a read error. Other DNA sequences in this specimen translate into the identical CDR3. The CDR3 coding sequence is TGTGCCAGCAGCGTTGGCGCGGGGGGGCCGGGGGAGACCCAGTACTTC. It encodes CASSVGAGGPGETQYF. The chain is built from TRBV9 and TRBJ2-5; 9 positions agree with TRBD2. The ends lost 2 bases at V and 5 bases at J; junction bases unmatched: 10. The CDR3 is made up of 16 amino acids. Germline V gene lookup returns CDR1 SGDLS and CDR2 YYNGEE.

This chain links TRBV7-8 with TRBJ2-5, with D unclear. V lost 1 base and J 0 bases, leaving 3 bases between the germline ends. This CDR3 has 13 amino acids. Per germline, CDR1 SGHVS and CDR2 FQNEAQ. The CDR3 DNA reads TGTGCCAGCAGCTTAGGCGACCAAGAGACCCAGTACTTC. Translated: CASSLGDQETQYF.

The chain employs TRBV6-5 and TRBJ1-1, with D unresolved. The CDR3 is 14 residues long. V was cut by 2 bases and J by 0 bases, with 7 bases left in between. Looked up from germline, CDR1 is MNHEY and CDR2 is SVGAGI. CDR3 in DNA: TGTGCCAGCAGTTACGGCCAGATGAACACTGAAGCTTTCTTT. Protein product: CASSYGQMNTEAFF.

The chain carries TRBV2 and TRBJ1-4, with D possibly being TRBD1 (5 bases). Trimming left V 4 bases short and J 4 bases short, with 7 bases between. This CDR3 region has 13 residues. Germline values: CDR1 SNHLY, CDR2 FYNNEI. The CDR3 protein is CASSARVNEKLFF. CDR3 in DNA: TGTGCCAGCAGTGCCAGGGTTAATGAAAAACTGTTTTTT.

The sample holds a few counts of this clone. CDR3 coding DNA: TGTGCCAGCAGTTCTCTTAGCGGGGGGGCCTACAATGAGCAGTTCTTC. Its translation is CASSSLSGGAYNEQFF. The chain recombines TRBV6-2 or TRBV6-3 with TRBJ2-1; 11 bases line up with TRBD2. This CDR3 is built from 16 residues. The V and J ends lost 4 bases and 2 bases, in that order; junction bases with no gene match: 4. Germline V gives CDR1 MNHEY, CDR2 SVGEGT.